In this sample, the clone carrying this TCR beta chain turned up many times. Its antigen is not known. This sample is drawn from a study of regulatory T cells in long-lasting Graves disease. General study findings and limits: Fewer public clonotypes were shared by new patients (approximately 1,000) than by persistent patients (approximately 2,700).

The ends were cut back, 3 bases at V and 4 bases at J, with 7 bases in the middle. This CDR3 has 13 residues. Per the germline V gene, CDR1 is SGHTA and CDR2 is FQGNSA. According to the study, TCR beta libraries were built with iRepertoire HTBI primers and CDR3-region Arm-PCR. TCRdb used MiXCR to reprocess the multiplex PCR reads, holding one entry per CDR3 protein. The repertoire includes about 620,000 distinct CDR3 sequences, about 16% of them detected once, and roughly 18% sits in the top ten. Time point noted: newly diagnosed GD, antithyroid drugs for less than 3 months. Researchers made the TCR library from RNA that was extracted from PBMCs. This sample also belongs to another study, concerning T cells in Graves' hyperthyroidism and ophthalmopathy.

The TCR sequence derives from a woman in her 30s with Graves disease. The V gene is TRBV7-2, the J gene TRBJ2-1, with unresolved D. Specimen: peripheral blood mononuclear cells (PBMCs), collected at new diagnosis, from a patient treated with antithyroid drugs. CDR3 sequence reads: CASSFVLYNEQFF. The CDR3 coding sequence is TGTGCCAGCAGCTTCGTCTTATACAATGAGCAGTTCTTC.